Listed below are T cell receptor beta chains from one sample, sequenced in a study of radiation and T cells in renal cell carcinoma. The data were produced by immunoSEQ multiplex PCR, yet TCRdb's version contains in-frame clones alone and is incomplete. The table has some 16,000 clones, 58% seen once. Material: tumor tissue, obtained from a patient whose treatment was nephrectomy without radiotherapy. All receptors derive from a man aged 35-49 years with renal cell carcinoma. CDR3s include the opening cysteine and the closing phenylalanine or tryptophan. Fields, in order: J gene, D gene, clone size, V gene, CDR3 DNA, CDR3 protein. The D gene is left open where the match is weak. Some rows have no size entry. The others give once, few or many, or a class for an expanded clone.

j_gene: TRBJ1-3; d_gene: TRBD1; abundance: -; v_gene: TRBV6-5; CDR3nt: TGTGCCAGCAGTTATGGGACAGAGAGCTCTGGAAACACCATATATTTT; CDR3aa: CASSYGTESSGNTIYF
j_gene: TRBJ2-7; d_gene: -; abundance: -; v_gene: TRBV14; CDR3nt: TGTGCCAGCAGCCAACGTGGCCGTACGTACGAGCAGTACTTC; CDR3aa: CASSQRGRTYEQYF
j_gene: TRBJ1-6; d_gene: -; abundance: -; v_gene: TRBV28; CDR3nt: TGTGCCAGCCACTCAGGGGTAAGGCCCCTCCACTTT; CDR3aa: CASHSGVRPLHF
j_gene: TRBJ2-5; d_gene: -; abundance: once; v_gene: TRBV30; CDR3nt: TGTGCCTGGAACTCGAACAGCAAAGAGACCCAGTACTTC; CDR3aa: CAWNSNSKETQYF
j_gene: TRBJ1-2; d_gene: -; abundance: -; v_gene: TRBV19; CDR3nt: TGTGCCAGTATCCCGTGGGGGGGGTCTAACTATGGCTACACCTTC; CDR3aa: CASIPWGGSNYGYTF
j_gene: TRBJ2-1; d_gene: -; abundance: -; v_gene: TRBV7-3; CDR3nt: TGTGCCAGCAGCTCCAGTTTCGGGGAGCAGTTCTTC; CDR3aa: CASSSSFGEQFF
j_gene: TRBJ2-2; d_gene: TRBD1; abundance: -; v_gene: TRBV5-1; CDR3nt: TGCGCCAGCAGCGCACAATCGGCAGGGGGGAACACCGGGGAGCTGTTTTTT; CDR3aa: CASSAQSAGGNTGELFF
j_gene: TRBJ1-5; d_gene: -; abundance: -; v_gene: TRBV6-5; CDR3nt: TGTGCCAGCAGTGTAAAACGGCTCAATCAGCCCCAGCATTTT; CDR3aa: CASSVKRLNQPQHF
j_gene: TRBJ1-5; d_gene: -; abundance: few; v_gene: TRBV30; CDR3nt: TGTGCCTGGAGCCCAGCCAGCGGGCCCCAGCATTTT; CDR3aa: CAWSPASGPQHF
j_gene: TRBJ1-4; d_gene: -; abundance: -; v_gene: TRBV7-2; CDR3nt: TGTGCCAGCAGCGGAGCAACAGGGAGCGTAAATGAAAAACTGTTTTTT; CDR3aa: CASSGATGSVNEKLFF
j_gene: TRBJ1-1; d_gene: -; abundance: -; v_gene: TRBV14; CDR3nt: TGTGCCAGCAGCCAATTAATAGGGGGTACAGCTTTCTTT; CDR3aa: CASSQLIGGTAFF
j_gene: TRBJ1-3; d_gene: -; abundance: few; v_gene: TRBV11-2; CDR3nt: TGTGCCAGCAGCTTAGAGTCAGGGTCTGGAAACACCATATATTTT; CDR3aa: CASSLESGSGNTIYF
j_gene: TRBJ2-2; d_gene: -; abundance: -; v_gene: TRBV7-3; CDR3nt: TGTGCCAGCAGCTTAACGCCGGACTCCAGGGAGCTGTTTTTT; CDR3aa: CASSLTPDSRELFF
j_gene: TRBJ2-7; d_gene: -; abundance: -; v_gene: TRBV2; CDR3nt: TGTGCCAGCGAAGGAGGGAACGAGCAGTACTTC; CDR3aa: CASEGGNEQYF
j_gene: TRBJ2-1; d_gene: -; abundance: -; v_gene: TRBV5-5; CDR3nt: TGTGCCAGCAGCTTGGATGCGGGGGCTGCGTACAATGAGCAGTTCTTC; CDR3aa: CASSLDAGAAYNEQFF
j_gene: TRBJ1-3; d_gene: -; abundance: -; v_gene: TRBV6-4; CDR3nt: TGTGCCAGCAGGACAACTGGTCTAGCTTCAACCACCATATATTTT; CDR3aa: CASRTTGLASTTIYF
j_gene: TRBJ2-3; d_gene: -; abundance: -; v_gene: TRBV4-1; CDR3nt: TGCGCCAGCCAAAAACCGGGGGACCGCACAGATACGCAGTATTTT; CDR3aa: CASQKPGDRTDTQYF
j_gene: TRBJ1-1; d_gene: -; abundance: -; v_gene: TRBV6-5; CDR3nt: TGTGCCAGCAGTTACTCGATCGTGGGCGAAAAAGCTTTCTTT; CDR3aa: CASSYSIVGEKAFF
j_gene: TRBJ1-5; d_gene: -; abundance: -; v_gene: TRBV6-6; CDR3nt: TGTGCCAGCGGAACCTACAGGGATTTTAGCAATCAGCCCCAGCATTTT; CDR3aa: CASGTYRDFSNQPQHF
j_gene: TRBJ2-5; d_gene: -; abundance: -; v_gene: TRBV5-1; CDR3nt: TGCGCCAGCAGGACGGGACCCCGGGAGACCCAGTACTTC; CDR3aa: CASRTGPRETQYF
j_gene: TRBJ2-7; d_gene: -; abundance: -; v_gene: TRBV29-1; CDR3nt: TGCAGCGGACGGACCAGAGGCTACGAGCAGTACTTC; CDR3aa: CSGRTRGYEQYF
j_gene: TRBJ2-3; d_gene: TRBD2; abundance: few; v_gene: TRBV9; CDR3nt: TGTGCCAGCAGCGTAGCTAGCGGGGGGTTAGCAGATACGCAGTATTTT; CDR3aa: CASSVASGGLADTQYF
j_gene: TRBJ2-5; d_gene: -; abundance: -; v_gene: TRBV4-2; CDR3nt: TGTGCCAGCAGCCCAAAGGTCCTCGGGTTAGGGGAGACCCAGTACTTC; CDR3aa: CASSPKVLGLGETQYF
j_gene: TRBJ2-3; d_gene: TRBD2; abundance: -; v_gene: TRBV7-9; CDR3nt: TGTGCCAGCAGCTACGGGGGAGCGGGGGATACGCAGTATTTT; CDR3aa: CASSYGGAGDTQYF
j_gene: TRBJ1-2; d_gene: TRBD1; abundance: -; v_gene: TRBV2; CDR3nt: TGTGCCAGCAGCAAAGGGGGCGGAGGCTATGGCTACACCTTC; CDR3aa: CASSKGGGGYGYTF
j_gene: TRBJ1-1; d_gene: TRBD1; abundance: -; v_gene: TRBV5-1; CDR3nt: TGCGCCAGCAGCTTTATGCCCAGGGGGCAGGGGAACACTGAAGCTTTCTTT; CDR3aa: CASSFMPRGQGNTEAFF
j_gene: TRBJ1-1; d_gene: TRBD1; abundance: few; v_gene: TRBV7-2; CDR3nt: TGTGCCAGCAGCTTAACAGGGGTGAACACTGAAGCTTTCTTT; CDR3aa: CASSLTGVNTEAFF
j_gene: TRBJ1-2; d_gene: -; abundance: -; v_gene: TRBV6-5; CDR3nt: TGTGCCAGCAGTTACGACAGAAATAACTATGGCTACACCTTC; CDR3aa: CASSYDRNNYGYTF
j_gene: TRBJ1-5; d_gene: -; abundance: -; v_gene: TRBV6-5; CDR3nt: TGTGCCAGCAGTCCGGTTTATAGCAATCAGCCCCAGCATTTT; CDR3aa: CASSPVYSNQPQHF
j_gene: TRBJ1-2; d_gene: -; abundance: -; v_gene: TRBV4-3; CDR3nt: TGCGCCAGCAGCCAAGATCGGGGGAGGGATGGCTACACCTTC; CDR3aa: CASSQDRGRDGYTF
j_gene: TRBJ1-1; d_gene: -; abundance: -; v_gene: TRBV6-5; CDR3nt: TGTGCCAGCAGCTTCTCTGACAGCATGAACACTGAAGCTTTCTTT; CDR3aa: CASSFSDSMNTEAFF
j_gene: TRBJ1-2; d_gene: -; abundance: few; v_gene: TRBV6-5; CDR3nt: TGTGCCAGCAGTTACTCGGCGCGGAATGGCTACACCTTC; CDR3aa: CASSYSARNGYTF
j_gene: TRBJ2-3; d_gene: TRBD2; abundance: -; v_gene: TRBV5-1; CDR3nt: TGCGCCAGCAGCTTGGTGCCTAGCGGGGGGACTCTTAGCACAGATACGCAGTATTTT; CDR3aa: CASSLVPSGGTLSTDTQYF
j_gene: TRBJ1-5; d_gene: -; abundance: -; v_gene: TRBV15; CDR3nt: TGTGCCACCAGCAGAGATTTAGGGAGGAAGCCCCAGCATTTT; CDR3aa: CATSRDLGRKPQHF
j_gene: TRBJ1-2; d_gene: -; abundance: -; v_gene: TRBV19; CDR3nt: TGTGCCAGTAGTATGACGGGACCCGGGGATGGCTACACCTTC; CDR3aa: CASSMTGPGDGYTF
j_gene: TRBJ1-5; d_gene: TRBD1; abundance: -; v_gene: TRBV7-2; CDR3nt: TGTGCCAGCAGCTTCGACAGGGGGCTTATGAAACCCCAGCATTTT; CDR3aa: CASSFDRGLMKPQHF
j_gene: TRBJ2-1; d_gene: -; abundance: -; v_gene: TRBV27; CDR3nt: TGTGCCAGCAGTTTCAGCAGGATCTGGGGCAATGAGCAGTTCTTC; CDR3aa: CASSFSRIWGNEQFF
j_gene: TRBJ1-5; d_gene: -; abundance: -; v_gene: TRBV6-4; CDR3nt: TGTGCCAGCAGTGTAGGTTCGAATCAGCCCCAGCATTTT; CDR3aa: CASSVGSNQPQHF
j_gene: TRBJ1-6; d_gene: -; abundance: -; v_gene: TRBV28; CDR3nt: TGTGCCAGCAGTCAAATGGATTCACCCCTCCACTTT; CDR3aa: CASSQMDSPLHF
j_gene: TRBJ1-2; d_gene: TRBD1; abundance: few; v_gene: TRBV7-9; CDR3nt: TGTGCCAGCAGCTTAGCGGACAGGCCCTATGGCTACACCTTC; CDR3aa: CASSLADRPYGYTF
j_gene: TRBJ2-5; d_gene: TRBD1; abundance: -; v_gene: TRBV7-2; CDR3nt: TGTGCCAGCAGCTTACCTGGGACAGGGCAAGAGACCCAGTACTTC; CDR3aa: CASSLPGTGQETQYF
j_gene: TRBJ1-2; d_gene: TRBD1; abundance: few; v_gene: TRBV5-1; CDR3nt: TGCGCCAGCAGCGAGGGACAGGCCATTTATGGCTACACCTTC; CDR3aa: CASSEGQAIYGYTF
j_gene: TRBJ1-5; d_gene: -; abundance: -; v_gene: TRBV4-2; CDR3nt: TGTGCCAGCAGCCAAGTTGTGGGGAATCAGCCCCAGCATTTT; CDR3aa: CASSQVVGNQPQHF
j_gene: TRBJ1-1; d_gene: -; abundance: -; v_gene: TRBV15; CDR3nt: TGTGCCACCAGCAGAGTTCAGGGAAGGGAAGCTTTCTTT; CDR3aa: CATSRVQGREAFF
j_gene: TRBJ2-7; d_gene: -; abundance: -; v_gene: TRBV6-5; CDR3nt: TGTGCCAGCAGTTTAGTGGGAGGTCTACTGGAGCAGTACTTC; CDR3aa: CASSLVGGLLEQYF
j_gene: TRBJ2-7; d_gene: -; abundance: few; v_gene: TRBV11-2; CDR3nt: TGTGCCAGCAGCTTTGAGGACAGACCCTACGAGCAGTACTTC; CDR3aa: CASSFEDRPYEQYF
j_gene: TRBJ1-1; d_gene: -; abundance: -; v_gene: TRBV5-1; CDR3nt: TGCGCCAGCAGCTTGGAGGGAGGGGCGGGGGCTGAAGCTTTCTTT; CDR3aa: CASSLEGGAGAEAFF
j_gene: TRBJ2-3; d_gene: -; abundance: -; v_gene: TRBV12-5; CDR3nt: TGTGCTAGTGGGAGACAATACCCGACAGATACGCAGTATTTT; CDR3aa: CASGRQYPTDTQYF
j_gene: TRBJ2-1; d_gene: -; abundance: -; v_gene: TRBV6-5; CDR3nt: TGTGCCAGCAACCCGACAGTCGGTGAGCAGTTCTTC; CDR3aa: CASNPTVGEQFF
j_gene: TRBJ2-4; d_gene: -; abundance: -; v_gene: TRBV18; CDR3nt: TGTGCCAGCTCACCAGTGGCCCTTGAGTCCCTTTACTTC; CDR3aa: CASSPVALESLYF
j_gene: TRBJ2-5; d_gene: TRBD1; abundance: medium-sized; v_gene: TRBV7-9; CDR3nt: TGTGCCAGCAGGGGACAGGCGGAGACCCAGTACTTC; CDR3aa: CASRGQAETQYF
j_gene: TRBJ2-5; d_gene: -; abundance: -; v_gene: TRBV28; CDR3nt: TGTGCCAGCAGTTTACACAGGGCCCAAGAGACCCAGTACTTC; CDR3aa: CASSLHRAQETQYF
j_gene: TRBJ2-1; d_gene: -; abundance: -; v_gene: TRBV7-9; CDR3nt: TGTGCCAGCAGCTTAGGGAACAGGGTCGATGAGCAGTTCTTC; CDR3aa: CASSLGNRVDEQFF